This entry concerns a single T cell receptor (beta chain). This clone's antigen is unknown. No base qualities exist here, and no much larger clone lies one base off it. CDR3 length: 13 amino acids, cysteine to phenylalanine. Only the CDR3 DNA is retained, 39 bases long and in frame from the first base. Per the germline V gene (reference sequence), LNHNV is the CDR1 and YYDKDF is the CDR2. V lost 0 bases and J lost 14 bases; the stretch between them is 14 bases long. This specimen belongs to a study of cytomegalovirus exposure and HLA in healthy donors (dated by TCRdb to between 2016 and 2019). Turning to the overall study: In an earlier analysis of roughly 590 of the donors, 250 to 350 Gb of sequence data and 100 million or so unique TCR beta sequences from about 180 million T cells were reported. An early release that covered about 600 HLA-typed donors contained approximately 300 gigabases of sequencing data and tens of millions of unique TCR sequences. Among the roughly 400 genotyped donors, approximately 81% belonged to the genetic ancestry cluster associated with self-reported Caucasian donors. The study was designed to test whether signatures of past pathogen exposure could be identified by cataloging public T cell receptors. The study used immunosequencing to profile the T cell repertoires of approximately 640 subjects and linked those repertoires to cytomegalovirus serostatus. A separate validation cohort of over 95 different subjects was used in addition to the approximately 700-subject first cohort. To predict cytomegalovirus infection status, the study combined high-throughput TCR immunosequencing, statistical association of individual TCRs with disease status, and machine learning. A later analysis re-examined previously published TCR beta repertoires from around 670 donors and added high-resolution HLA genotyping to investigate patterns of TCR occurrence. The later analysis used no new phenotypic data to find candidate immune exposures, relying instead on TCR beta sequences and their occurrence across donors. In an earlier analysis of 587 of the donors, high-throughput TCR beta sequencing was used to judge whether each TCR beta V gene segment behaved as functional or pseudogenic. Donor age, sex, ethnicity and CMV serostatus were collected together with the repertoire data. Genome-wide SNP genotypes for about 60% of the roughly 670 donors were used in a later genetic analysis, which treated that subset as a discovery cohort. All discovery cohort repertoires had been generated using a single sequencing platform. Class I and class II HLA loci were covered by the typing at four-digit resolution. Typing coverage differed by locus: A, B, C, DRB1 and DQB1 were typed in roughly 620-640 donors, DQA1 in 522, DPA1 in 600 to 610, and DPB1 in approximately 450. Roughly five DR-DQ haplotypes were handled as single units for association and clustering because linkage in the cohort was strong. On average, around 240,000 unique TCR beta nucleotide sequences were sequenced per donor among more than 350 genotyped donors of the cohort, with 15% to 20% of those sequences being non-productive.

Overall study results and their limits: In an earlier analysis of around 600 of the donors, most TCR beta V segments were observed in productive rearrangements about 87% or about 30% of the time, broadly matching IMGT annotations. While some public TCRs were present in many individuals, most TCR sequences turned up only very rarely across donors. Compared with the approximately 670-donor mean, donors in an Asian-associated ancestry cluster had fewer N-insertions in productive TCRs, according to a later genetic analysis. The authors suggested that the approach could potentially be generalized to other disease states and immunological phenotypes. In a later genetic analysis, a missense DCLRE1C variant was associated with V-gene and J-gene trimming of TCR beta chains, and the association was replicated in an independent cohort. Compared with equally common non-associated chains, HLA-associated TCR beta chains in a later analysis were more clonally expanded and had lower generation probabilities. Over 15 rarely observed V segments, including chromosome 9 orphons, were excluded from the earlier analysis of a few hundred of the donors because counts were too low. HLA typing was unavailable for some donors at each locus, so association tests used only the typed subset. According to a later analysis, TCR association rates differed among HLA loci, with DRB1 alleles showing the most associated TCRs and HLA-C alleles showing the fewest. Correlated functional status among segregating V segments might reflect linkage disequilibrium, but an unknown experimental factor could not be ruled out. Some IMGT-functional V segments, including TRBV6-2 and TRBV6-3, could not be told apart with the 87-base-pair reads, so those segments were excluded. At a false discovery rate of 0.05, a later analysis linked 16,000 or so TCR beta sequences to specific HLA alleles. A further reported finding was that TCR beta sequences accurately predicted the HLA-A and HLA-B alleles for most subjects in the first cohort. The study listed approximately 150 TCR beta chains as associated with cytomegalovirus. For the cohort, immune exposure information was limited to CMV serostatus. The presence/absence analyses assumed that sequencing depth was roughly uniform across donors, and that assumption may not be true. When HLA alleles, especially DR and DQ, strongly co-occurred, attributing TCR associations to individual alleles was difficult. Several of the top co-occurrence clusters appeared to be linked to parvovirus B19, influenza, CMV and Epstein-Barr virus, according to a later analysis. The sequencing pipeline was judged likely to have produced a cluster of highly shared sequence variants as a technical artifact. A few of the identified cytomegalovirus-associated TCR beta chains were confirmed in vitro to be specific for cytomegalovirus antigens. The classifier was reported to diagnose cytomegalovirus status with high specificity and sensitivity in both the original cohort and the validation cohort. In a later analysis, most CMV-associated TCR beta chains were found to appear HLA-restricted, with HLA associations seemingly driven largely by CMV exposure. Only TCR beta chains were sequenced in this cohort, and the absence of alpha or paired-chain data limited detectable features.

The cohort comprised hundreds of healthy bone marrow donors. All cohort members were sampled while nominally healthy, although unrecorded immune exposures were likely present. The donor tested CMV seronegative, placing the donor among the roughly 340 seronegative members of the cohort. A peripheral blood sample was collected from each donor, and TCR beta sequencing was performed on peripheral blood mononuclear cells. The Qiagen DNeasy Blood Extraction Kit was used to extract genomic DNA from the blood cell samples. Receptor amplification or capture employed the immunoSEQ multiplex PCR assay. For the multiplex PCR, a mixture combining 60 forward primers for TCR Vbeta segments and 13 reverse primers for TCR Jbeta segments was used. The CDR3 region of rearranged TCR beta genes was amplified from genomic DNA with a multiplex PCR assay. The amplified TCR beta libraries were sequenced on the Illumina HiSeq System as 87-base-pair reads. From the authors' description of their analysis: Across the 670 or so repertoires, a later analysis counted tens of millions of unique TCR beta chains, approximately 12 million of which were shared by at least two donors. A nearest-neighbor algorithm error-corrected the raw reads and collapsed the reads into unique sequences, merging closely related sequences to remove PCR and sequencing errors. V, D and J gene segments were assigned by aligning CDR3 sequences to IMGT reference sequences. For a sequence to be retained, at least a six-nucleotide match to both a V gene segment and a J gene segment was required. A rearrangement counted as productive if the CDR3 had no stop codons and remained in frame with V and J, and every other rearrangement counted as non-productive. Following IMGT convention, CDR3 was defined as the stretch from the second conserved V-encoded cysteine up to the conserved J-encoded phenylalanine. The earlier analysis of around 640 of the donors excluded sequences that lacked an unambiguous match to a single V gene segment. In an earlier analysis of several hundred of the donors, V segments were called functional above 56.7% productive rearrangements and were called segregating when the between-donor standard deviation exceeded 5%. To diagnose cytomegalovirus status from the catalog of TCR beta chain sequences, a statistical classification framework was built. A later analysis assigned V and J genes by comparing TCR nucleotide sequences with IMGT/GENE-DB human TR gene sequences. In a later analysis, CDR3 sequences and most-parsimonious VDJ recombination scenarios were assigned using the TCRdist pipeline. In a later analysis, each TCR beta chain was defined by its CDR3 amino acid sequence together with its V-gene family, and reads lacking a unique V-gene family were excluded. In a later analysis, nearly 600 highly shared, low-generation-probability nucleotide sequences were removed to address suspected cross-contamination and a sequencing artifact. In a later analysis, a clonal expansion index was calculated for each public chain from normalized within-repertoire ranks of inferred template counts. A later analysis computed generation probabilities with a VDJ recombination model fitted to out-of-frame rearrangements, and checked the results against IGoR. A later analysis scored TCR-TCR, TCR-HLA and TCR-CMV co-occurrence with hypergeometric tests, applying a repertoire-size bias correction to TCR pairs. A later analysis estimated false discovery rates by permuting HLA or CMV assignments 20 times. In a later analysis, co-occurring TCRs were grouped using DBSCAN, with TCRdist sequence similarity added in when clustering inside HLA-allele-positive subsets. Co-occurrence clustering excluded repertoires with fewer than 30,000 or more than 120,000 public chains, plus five with anomalous nucleotide sharing. TCRdb holds this immuneACCESS table with in-frame rearrangements only. Some clones are missing; in checked studies, unresolved V genes explain under half, and the rest has no known cause. V and J calls and clone size are given by that table; D and trimming were obtained from the DNA. Across this sample there are 160,000 or so clones, with roughly four fifths seen only once. Jointly, the top ten make up approximately 1.5% of the sample.

The source of this sequence is a man aged 35 to 55 in good health and CMV-seronegative. The V gene is TRBV15 and the J gene is TRBJ2-1, with the D gene too uncertain to name. The sequenced sample consisted of PBMCs. The sequence in DNA is TGTGCCACCAGCAGAGACCTTGAGGCAGTGGAGTTCTTC. This translates into CATSRDLEAVEFF.